This is a list of T cell receptor beta chains from one sample in a study of Graves' ophthalmopathy and Graves' hyperthyroidism. MiXCR, applied by TCRdb to the multiplex PCR reads, yields one record per CDR3 protein. This table has 650,000 to 900,000 distinct CDR3 sequences, 35% to 50% appearing once. The material sequenced was peripheral blood. The receptors were gathered from an adult man with Graves' ophthalmopathy. Each CDR3 is given with its conserved first and last residue.

v_gene,j_gene,CDR3aa
TRBV25-1,TRBJ1-5,CASSAQLEQPQHF
TRBV2,TRBJ2-5,CASSVDGMGTQYF
TRBV7-9,TRBJ1-2,CASSQDGRTSYGYTF
TRBV20-1,TRBJ2-7,CSARDRTGGVYKQYF
TRBV5-4,TRBJ1-2,CASSRGDRAANYGYTF
TRBV29-1,TRBJ1-6,CSVEQARDSPLHF
TRBV10-1,TRBJ2-5,CASSPGREAETQYF
TRBV7-6,TRBJ2-7,CASSHRGGFLGEQYF
TRBV7-9,TRBJ2-5,CASSFFQKQGAEETQYF
TRBV12-3/TRBV12-4,TRBJ1-2,CASSLGRDGYTF
TRBV29-1,TRBJ1-1,CSVDSGYKQGDTEAFF
TRBV7-8,TRBJ2-2,CASSLGTASGELFF
TRBV12-3/TRBV12-4,TRBJ1-1,CASKHGHSNTEAFF
TRBV10-3,TRBJ1-4,CAISNRGANEKLFF
TRBV28,TRBJ1-1,CASSSLARGAEAFF
TRBV2,TRBJ2-3,CASSDLAVTDTQYF
TRBV2,TRBJ2-2,CASSEWRGSGRPLGTGELFF
TRBV7-2,TRBJ2-5,CASSPGFRVGETQYF
TRBV24-1,TRBJ1-5,CATSDYGQTEPQHF
TRBV29-1,TRBJ2-7,CSVERQGGNEQYF
TRBV24-1,TRBJ1-4,CATSYGTGAEKLFF
TRBV5-4,TRBJ1-2,CASSQDARADYGYTF
TRBV7-9,TRBJ2-7,CASTSRGGPQYF
TRBV10-3,TRBJ1-4,CASTRERAEKLFF
TRBV11-1,TRBJ1-6,CASRLGGSPLHF
TRBV2,TRBJ1-6,CASRGQALHF
TRBV19,TRBJ1-2,CASSMDIQGAAGYTF
TRBV12-3/TRBV12-4,TRBJ1-1,CASGLAPDLEAFF
TRBV12-3/TRBV12-4,TRBJ2-7,CASSQVRGSEQYF
TRBV7-8,TRBJ1-1,CASSSPGQGMNTEAFF
TRBV20-1,TRBJ1-1,CSASDRELGGVSWTEAFF
TRBV7-2,TRBJ2-6,CASSLFGRTVISGANVLTF
TRBV24-1,TRBJ1-5,CASSPSAPTFGNQPQHF
TRBV7-9,TRBJ2-2,CASSYVASANTGELFF
TRBV29-1,TRBJ2-5,CSAREAGKQVQYF
TRBV29-1,TRBJ1-4,CSLGTTNEKLFF
TRBV7-9,TRBJ2-5,CASSLGTSGRGETQYF
TRBV10-3,TRBJ2-5,CASRGQGLAEETQYF
TRBV10-3,TRBJ1-6,CASSYLRAQSNSPLHF
TRBV25-1,TRBJ2-7,CASSFNRGLEQYF
TRBV7-9,TRBJ2-5,CASSPNVRGGETQYF
TRBV9,TRBJ2-7,CASSDSPGEREEQYF
TRBV15,TRBJ2-7,CATSRGTATYEQYF
TRBV2,TRBJ1-2,CASILYGYTF